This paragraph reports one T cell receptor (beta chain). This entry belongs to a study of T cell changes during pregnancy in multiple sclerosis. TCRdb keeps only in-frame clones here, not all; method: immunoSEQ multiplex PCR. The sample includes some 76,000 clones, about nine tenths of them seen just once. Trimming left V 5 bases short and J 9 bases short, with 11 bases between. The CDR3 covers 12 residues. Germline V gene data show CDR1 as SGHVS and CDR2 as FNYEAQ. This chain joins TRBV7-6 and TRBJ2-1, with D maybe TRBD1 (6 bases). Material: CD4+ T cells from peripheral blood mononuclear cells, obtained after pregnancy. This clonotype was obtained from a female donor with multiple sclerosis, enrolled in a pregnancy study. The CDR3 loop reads CASSLQGTEQFF. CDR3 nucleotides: TGTGCCAGCAGCCTACAGGGTACTGAGCAGTTCTTC.